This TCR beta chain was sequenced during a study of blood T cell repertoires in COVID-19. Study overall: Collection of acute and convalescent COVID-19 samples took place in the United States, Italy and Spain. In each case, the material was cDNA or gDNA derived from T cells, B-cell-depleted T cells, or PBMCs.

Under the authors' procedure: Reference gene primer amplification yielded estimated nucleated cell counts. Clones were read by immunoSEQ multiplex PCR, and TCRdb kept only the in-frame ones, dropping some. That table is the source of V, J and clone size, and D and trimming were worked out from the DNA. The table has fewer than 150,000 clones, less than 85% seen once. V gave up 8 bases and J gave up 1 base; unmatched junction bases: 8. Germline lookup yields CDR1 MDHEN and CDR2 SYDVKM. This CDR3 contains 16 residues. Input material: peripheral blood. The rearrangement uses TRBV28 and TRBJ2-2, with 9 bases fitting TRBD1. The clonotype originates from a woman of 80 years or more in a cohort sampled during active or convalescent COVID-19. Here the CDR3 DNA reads TGTGCCAGCCTACCTTGGGGACAGGGGAACACCGGGGAGCTGTTTTTT. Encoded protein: CASLPWGQGNTGELFF.